This T cell receptor (beta chain) comes out of a study of blood T cell repertoires in COVID-19. Germline-derived CDR1 and CDR2 are SGHRS and YFSETQ. The CDR3 covers 13 residues. V lost 3 bases and J lost 7, with 14 bases in between. This clone was counted a single time. In the original analysis: Reference gene primer amplification gave nucleated cell count estimates. Libraries were prepared by immunoSEQ multiplex PCR; TCRdb keeps only in-frame clonotypes and omits some of them. V and J calls and clone size are those listed in that table; D and trimming were worked out from the DNA. Among about 170,000 clones listed, roughly 81% were seen once. Enrolled during active infection, Seattle patients were then followed longitudinally.

This receptor was obtained from a woman at least 80 years old with COVID-19, enrolled during active disease. Sample: peripheral blood. The gene calls are TRBV5-1 and TRBJ2-7; TRBD2 might be the D (6 bases). The CDR3 region has the DNA TGCGCCAGCAGCTCGACCCCAGGACTAGAGCAGTACTTC. This sequence encodes CASSSTPGLEQYF. Variable domain in full (rest from reference TRBV5-1 and TRBJ2-7): KAGVTQTPRYLIKTRGQQVTLSCSPISGHRSVSWYQQTPGQGLQFLFEYFSETQRNKGNFPGRFSGRQFSNSRSEMNVSTLELGDSALYLCASSSTPGLEQYFGPGTRLTVT.